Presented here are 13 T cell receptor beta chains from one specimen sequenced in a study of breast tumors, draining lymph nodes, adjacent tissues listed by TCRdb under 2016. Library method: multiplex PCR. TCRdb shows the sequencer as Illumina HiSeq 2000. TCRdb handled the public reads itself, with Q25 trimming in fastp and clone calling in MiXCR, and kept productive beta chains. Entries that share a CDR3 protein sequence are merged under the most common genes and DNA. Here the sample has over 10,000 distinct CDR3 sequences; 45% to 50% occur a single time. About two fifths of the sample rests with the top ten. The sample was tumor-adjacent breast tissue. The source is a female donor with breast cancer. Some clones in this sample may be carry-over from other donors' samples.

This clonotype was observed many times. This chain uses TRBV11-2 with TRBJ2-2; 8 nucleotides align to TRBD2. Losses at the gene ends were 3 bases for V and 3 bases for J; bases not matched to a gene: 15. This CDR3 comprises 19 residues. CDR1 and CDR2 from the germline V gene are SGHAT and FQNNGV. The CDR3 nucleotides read TGTGCCAGCAGCTTGAAGACTAGCGTGAGCCTCTCGTACACCGGGGAGCTGTTTTTT. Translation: CASSLKTSVSLSYTGELFF.

The CDR3 region has the DNA TGTGCCAGCAGCTGGTCCGGACAGGGGGCTATACCTAATTCACCCCTCCACTTT. Translating gives CASSWSGQGAIPNSPLHF. The chain combines TRBV5-5 with TRBJ1-6, with 11 positions matching TRBD1. The CDR3 sequence is 18 residues long. Germline V CDR1 and CDR2: SGHKS, YYEKEE (reference sequence). After removal of 3 bases from V and 6 bases from J, the junction contained 11 bases not matched to a gene.

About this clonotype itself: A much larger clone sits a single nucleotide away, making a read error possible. CDR3 nucleotide sequence: TGTGCCAGCAGCTTAGAATTCTATGCCTACACCTTC. Its protein is CASSLEFYAYTF. The rearrangement uses TRBV11-2 and TRBJ1-2; D ambiguous. Germline CDR1 and CDR2: SGHAT and FQNNGV. The CDR3 is made up of 12 amino acids.

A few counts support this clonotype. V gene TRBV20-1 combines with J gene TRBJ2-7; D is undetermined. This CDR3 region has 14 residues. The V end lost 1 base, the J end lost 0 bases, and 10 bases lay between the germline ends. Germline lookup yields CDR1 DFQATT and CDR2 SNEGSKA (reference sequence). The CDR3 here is CSARAETFSYEQYF. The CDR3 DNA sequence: TGCAGTGCTAGAGCTGAGACTTTCTCCTACGAGCAGTACTTC.

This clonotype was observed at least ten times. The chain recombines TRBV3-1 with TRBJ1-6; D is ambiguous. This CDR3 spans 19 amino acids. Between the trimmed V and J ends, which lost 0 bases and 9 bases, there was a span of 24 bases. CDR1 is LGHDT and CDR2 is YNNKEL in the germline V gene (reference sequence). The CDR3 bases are TGTGCCAGCAGCCAAGATTTAAATCTAGGGAACGGCCTATTTTCACCCCTCCACTTT. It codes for CASSQDLNLGNGLFSPLHF.

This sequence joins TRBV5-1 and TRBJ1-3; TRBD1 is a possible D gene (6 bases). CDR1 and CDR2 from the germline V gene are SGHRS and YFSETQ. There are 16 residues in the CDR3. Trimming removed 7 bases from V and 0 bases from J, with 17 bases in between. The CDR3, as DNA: TGCGCCAGCGGCCAATACCCGACAGGCTCTGGAAACACCATATATTTT. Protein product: CASGQYPTGSGNTIYF.

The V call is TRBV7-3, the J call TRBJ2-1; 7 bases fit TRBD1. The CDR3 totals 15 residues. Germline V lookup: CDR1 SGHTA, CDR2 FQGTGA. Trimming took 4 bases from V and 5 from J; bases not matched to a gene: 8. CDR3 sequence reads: CASSSTRDSNNEQFF. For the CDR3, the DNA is TGTGCCAGCAGCTCGACTCGGGACAGTAACAATGAGCAGTTCTTC.

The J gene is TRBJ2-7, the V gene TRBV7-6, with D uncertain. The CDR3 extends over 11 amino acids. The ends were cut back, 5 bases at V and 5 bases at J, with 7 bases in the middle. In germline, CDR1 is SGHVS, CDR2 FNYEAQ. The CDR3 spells CASSPGHEQYF. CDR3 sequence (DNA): TGTGCCAGCAGCCCAGGTCACGAGCAGTACTTC.

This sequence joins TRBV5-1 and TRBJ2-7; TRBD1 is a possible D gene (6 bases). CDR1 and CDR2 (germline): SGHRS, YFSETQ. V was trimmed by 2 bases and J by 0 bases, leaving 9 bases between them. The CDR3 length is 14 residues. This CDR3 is CASSFGQNSYEQYF. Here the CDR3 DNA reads TGCGCCAGCAGCTTCGGACAGAACTCCTACGAGCAGTACTTC.

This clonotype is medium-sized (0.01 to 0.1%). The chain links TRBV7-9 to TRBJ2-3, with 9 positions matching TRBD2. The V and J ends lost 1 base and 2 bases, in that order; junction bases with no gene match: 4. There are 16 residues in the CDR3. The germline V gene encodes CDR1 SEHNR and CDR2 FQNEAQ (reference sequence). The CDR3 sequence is CASSLDLAGPTDTQYF. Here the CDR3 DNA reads TGTGCCAGCAGCTTAGACCTAGCGGGACCCACAGATACGCAGTATTTT.

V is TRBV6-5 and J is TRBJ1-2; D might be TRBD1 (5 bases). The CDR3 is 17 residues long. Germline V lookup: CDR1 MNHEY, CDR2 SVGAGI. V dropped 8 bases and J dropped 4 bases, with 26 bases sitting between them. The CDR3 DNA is TGTGCCAGCCGCCCTATGGGACTCGGGGAGGCCGGCTATGGCTACACCTTC. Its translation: CASRPMGLGEAGYGYTF.

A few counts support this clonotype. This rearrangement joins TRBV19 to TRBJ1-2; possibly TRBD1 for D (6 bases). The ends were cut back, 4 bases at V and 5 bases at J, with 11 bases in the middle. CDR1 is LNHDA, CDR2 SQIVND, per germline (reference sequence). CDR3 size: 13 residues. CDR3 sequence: CASSNDRLYGYTF. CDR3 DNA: TGTGCCAGTAGTAACGACAGGCTGTATGGCTACACCTTC.

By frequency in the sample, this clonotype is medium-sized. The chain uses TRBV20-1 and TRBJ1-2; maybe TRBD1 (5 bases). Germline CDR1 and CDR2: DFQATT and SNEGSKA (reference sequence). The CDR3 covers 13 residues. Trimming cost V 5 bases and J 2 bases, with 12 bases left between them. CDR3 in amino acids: CSALDKINYGYTF. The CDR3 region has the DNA TGCAGTGCTCTGGACAAAATAAACTATGGCTACACCTTC.